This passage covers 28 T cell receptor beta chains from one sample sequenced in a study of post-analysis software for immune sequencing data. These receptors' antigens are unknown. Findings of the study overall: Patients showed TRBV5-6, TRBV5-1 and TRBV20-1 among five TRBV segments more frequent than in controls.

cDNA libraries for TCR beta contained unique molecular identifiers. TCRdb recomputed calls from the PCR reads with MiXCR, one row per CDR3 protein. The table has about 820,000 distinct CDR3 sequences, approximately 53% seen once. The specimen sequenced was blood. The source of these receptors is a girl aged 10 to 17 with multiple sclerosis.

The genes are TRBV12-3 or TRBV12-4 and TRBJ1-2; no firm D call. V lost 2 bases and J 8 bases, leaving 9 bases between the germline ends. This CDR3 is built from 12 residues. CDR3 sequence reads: CASSLMAGGYTF. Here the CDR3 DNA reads TGTGCCAGCAGTTTAATGGCGGGCGGCTACACCTTC.

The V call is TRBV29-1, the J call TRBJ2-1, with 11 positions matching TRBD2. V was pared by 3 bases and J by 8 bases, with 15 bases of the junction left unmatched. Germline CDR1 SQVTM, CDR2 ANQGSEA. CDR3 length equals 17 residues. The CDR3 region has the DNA TGCAGCGTTGAGATGTTTAGCGGGAGGGCCTCATTAGATGAGCAGTTCTTC. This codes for CSVEMFSGRASLDEQFF.

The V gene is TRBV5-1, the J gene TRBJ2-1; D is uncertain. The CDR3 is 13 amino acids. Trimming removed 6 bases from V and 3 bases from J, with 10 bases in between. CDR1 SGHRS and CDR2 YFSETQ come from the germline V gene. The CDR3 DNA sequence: TGCGCCAGCATCGAGGACGGCTACAATGAGCAGTTCTTC. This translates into CASIEDGYNEQFF.

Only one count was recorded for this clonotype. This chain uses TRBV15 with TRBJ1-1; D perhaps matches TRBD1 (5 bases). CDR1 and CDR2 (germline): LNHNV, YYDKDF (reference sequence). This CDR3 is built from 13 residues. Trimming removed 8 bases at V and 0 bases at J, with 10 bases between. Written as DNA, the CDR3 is TGTGCCACCGGGGGAGGACTGAACACTGAAGCTTTCTTT. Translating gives CATGGGLNTEAFF.

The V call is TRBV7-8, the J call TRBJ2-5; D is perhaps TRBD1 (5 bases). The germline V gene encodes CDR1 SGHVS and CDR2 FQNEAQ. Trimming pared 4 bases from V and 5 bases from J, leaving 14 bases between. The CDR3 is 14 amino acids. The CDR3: CASSYHWTRETQYF. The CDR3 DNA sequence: TGTGCCAGCAGCTACCACTGGACAAGGGAGACCCAGTACTTC. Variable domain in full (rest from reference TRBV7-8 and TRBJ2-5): GAGVSQSPRYKVAKRGQDVALRCDPISGHVSLFWYQQALGQGPEFLTYFQNEAQLDKSGLPSDRFFAERPEGSVSTLKIQRTQQEDSAVYLCASSYHWTRETQYFGPGTRLLVL.

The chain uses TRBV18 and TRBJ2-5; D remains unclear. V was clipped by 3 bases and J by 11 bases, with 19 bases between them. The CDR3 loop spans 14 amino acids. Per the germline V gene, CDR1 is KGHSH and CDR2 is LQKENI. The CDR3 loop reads CASSPRTATTSQYF. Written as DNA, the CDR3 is TGTGCCAGCTCACCTAGGACGGCAACTACGAGTCAGTACTTC.

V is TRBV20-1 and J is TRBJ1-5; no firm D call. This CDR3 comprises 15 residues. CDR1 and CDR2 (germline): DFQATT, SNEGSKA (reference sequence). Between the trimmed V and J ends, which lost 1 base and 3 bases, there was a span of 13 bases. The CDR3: CSARVLTRPNQPQHF. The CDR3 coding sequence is TGCAGTGCTAGAGTCCTGACACGACCCAATCAGCCCCAGCATTTT.

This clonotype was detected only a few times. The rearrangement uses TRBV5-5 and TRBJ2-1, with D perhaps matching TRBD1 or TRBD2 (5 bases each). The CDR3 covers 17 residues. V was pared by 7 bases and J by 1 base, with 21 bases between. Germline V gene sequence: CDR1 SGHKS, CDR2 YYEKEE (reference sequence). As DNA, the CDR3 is TGTGCCAGCTTCCGTTCCCCGGGACCAGGTTCCTACAATGAGCAGTTCTTC. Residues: CASFRSPGPGSYNEQFF.

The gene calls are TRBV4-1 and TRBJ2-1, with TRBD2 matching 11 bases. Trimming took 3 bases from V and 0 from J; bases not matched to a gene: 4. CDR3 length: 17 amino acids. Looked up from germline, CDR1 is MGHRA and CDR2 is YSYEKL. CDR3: CASSQGLAARSYNEQFF. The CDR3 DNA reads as TGCGCCAGCAGCCAGGGACTAGCGGCCCGCTCCTACAATGAGCAGTTCTTC.

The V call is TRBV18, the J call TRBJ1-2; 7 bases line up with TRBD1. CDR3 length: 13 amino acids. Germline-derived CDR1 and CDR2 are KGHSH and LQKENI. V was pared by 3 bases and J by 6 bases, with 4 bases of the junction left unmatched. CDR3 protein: CASSPKTGDGYTF. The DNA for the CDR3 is TGTGCCAGCTCACCTAAAACAGGGGATGGCTACACCTTC.

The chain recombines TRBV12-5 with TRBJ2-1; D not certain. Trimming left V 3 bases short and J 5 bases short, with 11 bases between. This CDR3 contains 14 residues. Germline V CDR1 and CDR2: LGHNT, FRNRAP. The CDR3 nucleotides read TGTGCTAGTGGTTTATTAGGGCGCGACAATGAGCAGTTCTTC. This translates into CASGLLGRDNEQFF.

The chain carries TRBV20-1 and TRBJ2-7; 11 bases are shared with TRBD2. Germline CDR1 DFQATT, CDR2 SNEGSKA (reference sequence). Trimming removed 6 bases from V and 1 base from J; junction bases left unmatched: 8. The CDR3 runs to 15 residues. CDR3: CSAPGLAGRSYEQYF. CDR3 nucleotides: TGCAGTGCCCCAGGACTAGCGGGCCGTTCCTACGAGCAGTACTTC.

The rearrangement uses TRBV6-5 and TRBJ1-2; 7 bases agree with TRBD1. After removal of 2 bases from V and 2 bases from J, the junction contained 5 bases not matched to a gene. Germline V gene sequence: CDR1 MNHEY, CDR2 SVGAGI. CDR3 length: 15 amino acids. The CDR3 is CASSYTGDSNYGYTF. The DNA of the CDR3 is TGTGCCAGCAGTTACACGGGGGACAGCAACTATGGCTACACCTTC.

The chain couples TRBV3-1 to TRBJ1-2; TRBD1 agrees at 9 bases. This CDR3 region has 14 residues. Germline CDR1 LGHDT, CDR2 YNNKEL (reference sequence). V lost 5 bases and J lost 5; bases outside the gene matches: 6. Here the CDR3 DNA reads TGTGCCAGCAGCGGACAGGGGATCCGGTATGGCTACACCTTC. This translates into CASSGQGIRYGYTF.

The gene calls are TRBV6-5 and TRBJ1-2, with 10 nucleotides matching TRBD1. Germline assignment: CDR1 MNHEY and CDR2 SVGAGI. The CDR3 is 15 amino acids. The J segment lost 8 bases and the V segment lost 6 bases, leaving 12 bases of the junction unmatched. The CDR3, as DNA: TGTGCCAGCAGCTCCGGGACAGGGGCGACATACGGCTACACCTTC. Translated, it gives CASSSGTGATYGYTF.

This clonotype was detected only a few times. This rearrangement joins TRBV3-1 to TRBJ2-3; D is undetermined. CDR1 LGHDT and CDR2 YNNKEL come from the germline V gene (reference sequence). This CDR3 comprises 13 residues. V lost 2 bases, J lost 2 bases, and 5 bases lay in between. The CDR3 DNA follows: TGTGCCAGCAGCCAACCTCTCACAGATACGCAGTATTTT. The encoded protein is CASSQPLTDTQYF.

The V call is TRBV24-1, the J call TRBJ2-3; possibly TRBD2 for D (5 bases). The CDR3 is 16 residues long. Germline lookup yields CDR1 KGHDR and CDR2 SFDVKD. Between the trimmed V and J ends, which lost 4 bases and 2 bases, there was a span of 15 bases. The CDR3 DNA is TGTGCCACCAGTGAGAGGAGGCCGGCTCTCACAGATACGCAGTATTTT. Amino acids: CATSERRPALTDTQYF.

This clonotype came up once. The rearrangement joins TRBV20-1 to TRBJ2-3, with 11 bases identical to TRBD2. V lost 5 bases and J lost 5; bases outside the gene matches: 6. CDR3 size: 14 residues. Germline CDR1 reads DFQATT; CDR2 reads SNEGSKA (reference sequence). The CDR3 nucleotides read TGCAGTGCTGGTACTAGCGGGAGTGGAGATACGCAGTATTTT. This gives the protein CSAGTSGSGDTQYF.

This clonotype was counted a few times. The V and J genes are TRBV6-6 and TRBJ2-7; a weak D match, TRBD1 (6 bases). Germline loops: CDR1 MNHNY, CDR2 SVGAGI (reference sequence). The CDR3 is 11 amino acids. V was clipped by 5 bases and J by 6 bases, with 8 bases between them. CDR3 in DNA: TGTGCCAGCAGTACCAGGGGCGAGCAGTACTTC. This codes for CASSTRGEQYF.

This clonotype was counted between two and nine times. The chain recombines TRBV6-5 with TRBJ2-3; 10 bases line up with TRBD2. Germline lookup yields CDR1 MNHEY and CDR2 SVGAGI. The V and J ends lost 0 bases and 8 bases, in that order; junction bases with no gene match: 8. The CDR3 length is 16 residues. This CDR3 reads CASSYSRTSGGGTQYF. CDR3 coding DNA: TGTGCCAGCAGTTACTCAAGGACTAGCGGAGGGGGTACGCAGTATTTT.

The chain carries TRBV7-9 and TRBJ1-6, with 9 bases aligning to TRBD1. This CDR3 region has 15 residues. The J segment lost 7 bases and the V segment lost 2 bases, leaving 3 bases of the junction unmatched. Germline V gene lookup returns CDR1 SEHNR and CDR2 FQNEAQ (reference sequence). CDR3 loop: CASSLRGQGNSPLHF. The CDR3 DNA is TGTGCCAGCAGCTTACGAGGACAGGGGAATTCACCCCTCCACTTT.

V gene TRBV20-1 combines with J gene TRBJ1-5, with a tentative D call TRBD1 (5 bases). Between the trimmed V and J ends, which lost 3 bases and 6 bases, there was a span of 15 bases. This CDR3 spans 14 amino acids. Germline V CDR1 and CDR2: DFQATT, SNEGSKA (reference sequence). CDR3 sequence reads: CSASTRALGQPQHF. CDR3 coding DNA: TGCAGTGCTAGTACCAGGGCGTTGGGTCAGCCCCAGCATTTT.

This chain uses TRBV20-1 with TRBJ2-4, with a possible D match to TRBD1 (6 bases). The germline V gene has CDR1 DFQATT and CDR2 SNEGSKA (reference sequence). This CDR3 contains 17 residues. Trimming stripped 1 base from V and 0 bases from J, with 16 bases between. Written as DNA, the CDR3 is TGCAGTGCTAGAGGGGGCCCAGGGGTCAAAGCCAAAAACATTCAGTACTTC. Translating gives CSARGGPGVKAKNIQYF.

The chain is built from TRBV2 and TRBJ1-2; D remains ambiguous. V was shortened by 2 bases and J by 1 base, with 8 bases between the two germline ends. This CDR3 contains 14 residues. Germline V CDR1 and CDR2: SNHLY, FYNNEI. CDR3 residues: CASSELLSNYGYTF. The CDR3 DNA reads TGTGCCAGCAGTGAATTGCTCAGTAACTATGGCTACACCTTC.

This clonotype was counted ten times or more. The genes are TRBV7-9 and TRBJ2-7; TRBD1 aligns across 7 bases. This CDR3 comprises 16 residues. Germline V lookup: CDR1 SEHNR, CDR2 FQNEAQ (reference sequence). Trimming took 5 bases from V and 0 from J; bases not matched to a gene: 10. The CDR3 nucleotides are TGTGCCAGCAGCCCCGGGACAGCCGACAGCTCCTACGAGCAGTACTTC. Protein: CASSPGTADSSYEQYF.

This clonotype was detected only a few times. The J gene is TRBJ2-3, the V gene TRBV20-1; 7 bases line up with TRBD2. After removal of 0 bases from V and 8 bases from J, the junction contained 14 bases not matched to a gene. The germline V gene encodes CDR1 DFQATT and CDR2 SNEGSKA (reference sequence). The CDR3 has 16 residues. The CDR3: CSARDLAREEISTQYF. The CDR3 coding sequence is TGCAGTGCTAGAGATCTAGCTCGGGAGGAAATAAGTACGCAGTATTTT.

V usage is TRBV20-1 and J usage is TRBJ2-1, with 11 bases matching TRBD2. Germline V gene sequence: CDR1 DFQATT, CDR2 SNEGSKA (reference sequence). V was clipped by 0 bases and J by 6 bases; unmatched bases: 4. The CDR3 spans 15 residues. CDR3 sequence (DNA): TGCAGTGCTAGAGATCTGCTAGCGGGGGGCAATGAGCAGTTCTTC. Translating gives CSARDLLAGGNEQFF.

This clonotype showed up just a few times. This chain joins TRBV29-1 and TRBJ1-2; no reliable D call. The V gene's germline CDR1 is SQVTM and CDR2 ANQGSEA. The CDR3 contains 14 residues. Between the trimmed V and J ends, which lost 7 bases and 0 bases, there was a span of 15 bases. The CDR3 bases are TGCAGCGCCCATACATCCTTTCCTAACTATGGCTACACCTTC. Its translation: CSAHTSFPNYGYTF.